This TCR beta chain was identified in a study of beta chain features in type 1 diabetes. In this sample, this clone turned up a few times. The target antigen is unknown. TCRB transcripts that were expressed got sequenced, as all of the isolated RNA had been reverse transcribed. Assay used: immunoSEQ multiplex PCR; TCRdb lists only in-frame clones, some missing. This table has some 220,000 clones, about a tenth appearing once. Stem cell-like memory, regulatory, central memory and naive CD4+ cells were sorted via CD45RO/CCR7/CD25/CD127/CD95/CD27. Trimming cost V 1 base and J 6 bases, with 10 bases left between them. Per the germline V gene, CDR1 is SEHNR and CDR2 is FQNEAQ (reference sequence). The CDR3 is made up of 13 amino acids. Study-level findings and limits: cDNA-based sequencing might over-represent cells highly expressing TCR. No resolution was reached here on whether HLA type influences TCRB rearrangement. Although PCR might favor shorter templates, it would do so equally in patients and controls.

The chain employs TRBV7-9 and TRBJ2-7; D is ambiguous. Sequencing input: central memory CD4+ T cells from blood. This clonotype was sampled from a young man in good health. The CDR3 DNA is TGTGCCAGCAGCTTAGTGGTGGCATCCGAGCAGTACTTC. The encoded protein is CASSLVVASEQYF.